The following is a T cell receptor (beta chain) sequence with its context. Its antigen remains unidentified. Researchers ran the PCR with 60 Vbeta and 13 Jbeta primers. Profiled with immunoSEQ multiplex PCR; TCRdb holds only in-frame clones, not every one. The sample has some 150,000 clones; approximately 82% are singletons. The data belong to a study of cytomegalovirus exposure and HLA in healthy donors. Trimming removed 6 bases from V and 3 bases from J, with 17 bases in between. The germline CDR1 and CDR2 sequences are LNHDA and SQIVND (reference sequence). This CDR3 comprises 15 residues. Findings of the study overall: For TCR beta chains, V- and J-gene trimming was later linked to a missense DCLRE1C variant. After further analysis at a later stage, 16,951 TCR beta sequences were associated with HLA alleles at 0.05 false discovery rate. Reported results showed that the classifier diagnosed cytomegalovirus status with high specificity and sensitivity.

This TCR was recovered from a man aged 30 to 45 in good health and CMV-seropositive. The gene calls are TRBV19 and TRBJ2-5, with a weak D call TRBD1 (6 bases). The sequenced material came from PBMCs. CDR3 sequence (DNA): TGTGCCAGTAGCAATGACGGGACATTAAAAGAGACCCAGTACTTC. Translating gives CASSNDGTLKETQYF.